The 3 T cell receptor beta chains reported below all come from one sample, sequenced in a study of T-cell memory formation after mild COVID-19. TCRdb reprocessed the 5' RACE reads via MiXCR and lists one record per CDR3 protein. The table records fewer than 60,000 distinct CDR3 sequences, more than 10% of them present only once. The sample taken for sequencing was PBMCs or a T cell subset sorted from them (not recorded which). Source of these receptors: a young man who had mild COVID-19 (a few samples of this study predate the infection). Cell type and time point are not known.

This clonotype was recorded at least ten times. The CDR3, as DNA: TGTGCCAGTTTCGGACCCAACTATGGCTACACCTTC. Protein: CASFGPNYGYTF. The chain joins TRBV25-1 to TRBJ1-2; D unresolved. The V and J ends lost 9 bases and 2 bases respectively, with 10 bases between them. The germline CDR1 and CDR2 sequences are MGHDK and SYGVNS. This CDR3 is 12 amino acids long.

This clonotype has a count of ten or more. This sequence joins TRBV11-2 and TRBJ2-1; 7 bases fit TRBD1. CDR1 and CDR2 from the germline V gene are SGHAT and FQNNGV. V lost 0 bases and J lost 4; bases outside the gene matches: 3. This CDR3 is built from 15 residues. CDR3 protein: CASSLDRTGYNEQFF. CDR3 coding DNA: TGTGCCAGCAGCTTAGATCGGACAGGTTACAATGAGCAGTTCTTC.

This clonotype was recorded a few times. In DNA form, the CDR3 reads TGTGCCAGCTCACCAGGGGCCCTCTACGAGCAGTACTTC. It specifies CASSPGALYEQYF. The genes are TRBV18 and TRBJ2-7; possible D gene TRBD1, 5 bases. There are 13 residues in the CDR3. The germline gives CDR1 KGHSH, CDR2 LQKENI. The V end lost 2 bases, the J end lost 3 bases, and 8 bases lay between the germline ends.